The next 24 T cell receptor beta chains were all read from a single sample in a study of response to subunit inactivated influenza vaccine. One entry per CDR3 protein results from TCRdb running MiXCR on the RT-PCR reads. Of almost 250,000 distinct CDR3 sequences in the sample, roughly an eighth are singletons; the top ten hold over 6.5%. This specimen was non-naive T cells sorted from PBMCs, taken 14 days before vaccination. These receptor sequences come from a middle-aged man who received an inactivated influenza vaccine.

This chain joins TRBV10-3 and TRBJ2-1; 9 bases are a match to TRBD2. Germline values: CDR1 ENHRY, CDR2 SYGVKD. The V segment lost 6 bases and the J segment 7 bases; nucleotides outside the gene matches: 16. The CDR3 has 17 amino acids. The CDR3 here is CAISPGLLAGARNEQFF. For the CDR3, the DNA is TGTGCCATCAGCCCTGGACTCTTAGCGGGAGCTAGAAATGAGCAGTTCTTC.

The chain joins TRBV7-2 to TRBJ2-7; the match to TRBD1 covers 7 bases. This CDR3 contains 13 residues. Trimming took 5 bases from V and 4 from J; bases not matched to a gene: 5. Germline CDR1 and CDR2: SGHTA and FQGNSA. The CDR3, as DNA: TGTGCCAGCAGCAGTTACAGGGGTTACGAGCAGTACTTC. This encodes CASSSYRGYEQYF. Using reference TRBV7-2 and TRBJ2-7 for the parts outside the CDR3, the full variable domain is GAGVSQSPSNKVTEKGKDVELRCDPISGHTALYWYRQSLGQGLEFLIYFQGNSAPDKSGLPSDRFSAERTGGSVSTLTIQRTQQEDSAVYLCASSSYRGYEQYFGPGTRLTVT.

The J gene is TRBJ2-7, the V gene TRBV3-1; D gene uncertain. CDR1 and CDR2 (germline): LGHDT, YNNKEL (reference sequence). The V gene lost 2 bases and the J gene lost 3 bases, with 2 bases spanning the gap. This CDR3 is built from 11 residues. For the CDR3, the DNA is TGTGCCAGCAGCCAAATCTACGAGCAGTACTTC. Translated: CASSQIYEQYF.

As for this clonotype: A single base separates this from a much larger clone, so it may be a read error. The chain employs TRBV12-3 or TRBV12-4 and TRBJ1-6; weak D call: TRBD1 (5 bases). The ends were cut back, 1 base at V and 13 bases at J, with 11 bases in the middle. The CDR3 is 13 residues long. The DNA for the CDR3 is TGTGCCAGCAGTTTAGTGGGGCTAGCGCCCCTCCACTTT. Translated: CASSLVGLAPLHF.

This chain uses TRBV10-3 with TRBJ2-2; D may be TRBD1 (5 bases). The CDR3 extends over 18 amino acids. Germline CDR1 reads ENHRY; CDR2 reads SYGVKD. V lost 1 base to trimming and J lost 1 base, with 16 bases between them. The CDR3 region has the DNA TGTGCCATCAGTGAGTTCTGGACCGAGCAGGGGAACACCGGGGAGCTGTTTTTT. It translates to CAISEFWTEQGNTGELFF.

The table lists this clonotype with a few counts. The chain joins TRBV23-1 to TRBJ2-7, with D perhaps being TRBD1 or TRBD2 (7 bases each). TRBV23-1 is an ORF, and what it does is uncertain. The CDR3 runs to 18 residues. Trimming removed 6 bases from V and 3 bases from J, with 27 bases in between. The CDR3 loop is CASRHDPQGGTVNYEQYF. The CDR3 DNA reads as TGCGCCAGCAGACACGACCCGCAGGGGGGGACGGTGAACTACGAGCAGTACTTC.

The CDR3 loop reads CAIRDAGSGNTIYF. CDR3 nucleotides: TGTGCCATCCGCGACGCAGGGTCTGGAAACACCATATATTTT. The chain has TRBV10-3 and TRBJ1-3, with D tentatively TRBD1 (5 bases). The CDR3 runs to 14 residues. CDR1 and CDR2 from the germline V gene are ENHRY and SYGVKD. The V end was cut by 8 bases, the J end by 1 base, with 12 bases between.

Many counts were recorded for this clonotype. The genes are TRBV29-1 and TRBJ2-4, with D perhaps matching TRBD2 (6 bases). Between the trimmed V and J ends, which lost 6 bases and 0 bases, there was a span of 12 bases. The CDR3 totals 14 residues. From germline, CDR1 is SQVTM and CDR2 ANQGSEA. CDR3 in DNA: TGCAGCGTCGGGAGTACACTAGCCAAAAACATTCAGTACTTC. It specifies CSVGSTLAKNIQYF.

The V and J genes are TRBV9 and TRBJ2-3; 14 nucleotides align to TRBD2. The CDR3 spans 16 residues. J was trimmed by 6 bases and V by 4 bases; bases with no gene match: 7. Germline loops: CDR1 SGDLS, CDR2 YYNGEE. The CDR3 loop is CASSYEGLAGVDTQYF. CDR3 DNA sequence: TGTGCCAGCAGCTACGAGGGACTAGCGGGAGTGGATACGCAGTATTTT.

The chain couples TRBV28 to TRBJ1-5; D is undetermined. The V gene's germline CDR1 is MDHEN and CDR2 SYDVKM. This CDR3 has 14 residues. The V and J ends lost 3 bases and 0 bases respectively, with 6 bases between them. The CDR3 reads CASSFIYSNQPQHF. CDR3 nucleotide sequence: TGTGCCAGCAGTTTCATATATAGCAATCAGCCCCAGCATTTT.

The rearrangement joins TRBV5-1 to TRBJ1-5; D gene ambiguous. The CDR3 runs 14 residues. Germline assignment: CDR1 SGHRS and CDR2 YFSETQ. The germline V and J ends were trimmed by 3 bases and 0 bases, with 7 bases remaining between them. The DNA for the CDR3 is TGCGCCAGCAGCTCCGACACTAGCAATCAGCCCCAGCATTTT. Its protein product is CASSSDTSNQPQHF.

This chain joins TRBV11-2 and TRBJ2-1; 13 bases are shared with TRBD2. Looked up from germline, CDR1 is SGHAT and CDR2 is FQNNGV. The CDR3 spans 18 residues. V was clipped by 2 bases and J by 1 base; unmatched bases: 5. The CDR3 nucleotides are TGTGCCAGCAGCTTAAGACTAGCGGGAGGAGTGTCCTACAATGAGCAGTTCTTC. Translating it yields CASSLRLAGGVSYNEQFF.

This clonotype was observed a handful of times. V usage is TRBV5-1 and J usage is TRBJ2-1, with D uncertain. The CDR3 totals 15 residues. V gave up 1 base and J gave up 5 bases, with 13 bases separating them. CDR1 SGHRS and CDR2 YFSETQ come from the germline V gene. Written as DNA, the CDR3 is TGCGCCAGCAGCTTGACGGTAGTCGAGAACAATGAGCAGTTCTTC. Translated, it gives CASSLTVVENNEQFF. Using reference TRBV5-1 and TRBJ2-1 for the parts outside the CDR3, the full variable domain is KAGVTQTPRYLIKTRGQQVTLSCSPISGHRSVSWYQQTPGQGLQFLFEYFSETQRNKGNFPGRFSGRQFSNSRSEMNVSTLELGDSALYLCASSLTVVENNEQFFGPGTRLTVL.

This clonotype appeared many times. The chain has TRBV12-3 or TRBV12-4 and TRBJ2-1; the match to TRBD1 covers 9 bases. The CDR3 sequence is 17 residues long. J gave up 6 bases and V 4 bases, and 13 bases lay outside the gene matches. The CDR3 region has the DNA TGTGCCAGCAGTTACCTCCTTCTGGGACAGGGAAGCAATGAGCAGTTCTTC. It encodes CASSYLLLGQGSNEQFF.

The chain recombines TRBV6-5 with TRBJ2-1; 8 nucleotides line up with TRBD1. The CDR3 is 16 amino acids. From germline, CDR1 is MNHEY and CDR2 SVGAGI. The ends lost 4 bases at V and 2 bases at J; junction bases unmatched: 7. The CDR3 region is CASSSIPGGTYNEQFF. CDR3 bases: TGTGCCAGCAGTTCAATCCCAGGGGGCACCTACAATGAGCAGTTCTTC.

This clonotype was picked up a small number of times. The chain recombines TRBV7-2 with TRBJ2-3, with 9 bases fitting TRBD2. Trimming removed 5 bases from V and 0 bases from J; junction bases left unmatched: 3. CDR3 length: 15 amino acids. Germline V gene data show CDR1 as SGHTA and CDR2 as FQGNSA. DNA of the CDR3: TGTGCCAGCAGCAATAGCGGGGGAAGCACAGATACGCAGTATTTT. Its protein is CASSNSGGSTDTQYF. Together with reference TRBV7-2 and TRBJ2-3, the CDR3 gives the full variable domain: GAGVSQSPSNKVTEKGKDVELRCDPISGHTALYWYRQSLGQGLEFLIYFQGNSAPDKSGLPSDRFSAERTGGSVSTLTIQRTQQEDSAVYLCASSNSGGSTDTQYFGPGTRLTVL.

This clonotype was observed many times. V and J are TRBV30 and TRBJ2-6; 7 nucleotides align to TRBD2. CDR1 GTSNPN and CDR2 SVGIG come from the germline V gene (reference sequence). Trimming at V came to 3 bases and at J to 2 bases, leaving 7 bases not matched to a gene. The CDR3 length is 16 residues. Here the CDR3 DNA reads TGTGCCTGGAGCCCAGCGGGGCTTACTGGGGCCAACGTCCTGACTTTC. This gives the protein CAWSPAGLTGANVLTF.

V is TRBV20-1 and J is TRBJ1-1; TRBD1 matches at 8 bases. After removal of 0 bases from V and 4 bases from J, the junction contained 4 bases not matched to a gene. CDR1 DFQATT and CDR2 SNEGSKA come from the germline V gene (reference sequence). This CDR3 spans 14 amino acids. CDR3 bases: TGCAGTGCTAGAGATCAGGGGGCGGGCACTGAAGCTTTCTTT. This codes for CSARDQGAGTEAFF.

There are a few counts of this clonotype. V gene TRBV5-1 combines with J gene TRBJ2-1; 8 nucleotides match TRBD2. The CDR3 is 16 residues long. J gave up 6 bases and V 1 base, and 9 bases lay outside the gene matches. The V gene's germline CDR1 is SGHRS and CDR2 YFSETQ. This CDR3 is CASSLLFGGAANEQFF. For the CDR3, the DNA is TGCGCCAGCAGCTTGCTGTTCGGGGGGGCTGCCAATGAGCAGTTCTTC. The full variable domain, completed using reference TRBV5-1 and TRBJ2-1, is KAGVTQTPRYLIKTRGQQVTLSCSPISGHRSVSWYQQTPGQGLQFLFEYFSETQRNKGNFPGRFSGRQFSNSRSEMNVSTLELGDSALYLCASSLLFGGAANEQFFGPGTRLTVL.

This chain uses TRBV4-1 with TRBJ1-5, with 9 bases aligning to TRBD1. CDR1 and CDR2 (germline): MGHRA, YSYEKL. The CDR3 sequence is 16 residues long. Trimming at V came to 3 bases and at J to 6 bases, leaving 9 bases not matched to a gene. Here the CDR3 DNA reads TGCGCCAGCAGCCAGGCGGGACAGGGAGGCCTTCAGCCCCAGCATTTT. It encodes CASSQAGQGGLQPQHF.

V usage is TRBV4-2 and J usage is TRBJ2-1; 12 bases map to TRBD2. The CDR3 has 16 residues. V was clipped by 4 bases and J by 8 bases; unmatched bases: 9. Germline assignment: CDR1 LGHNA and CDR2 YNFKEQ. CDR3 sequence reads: CASSPSLAGGPYEQFF. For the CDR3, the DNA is TGTGCCAGCAGCCCGAGCCTAGCGGGAGGGCCCTATGAGCAGTTCTTC.

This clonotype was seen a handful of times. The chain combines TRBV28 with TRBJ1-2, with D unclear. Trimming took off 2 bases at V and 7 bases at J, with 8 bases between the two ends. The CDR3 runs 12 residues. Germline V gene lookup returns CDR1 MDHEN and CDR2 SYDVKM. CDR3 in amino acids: CASSLMGVGYTF. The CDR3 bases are TGTGCCAGCAGTTTAATGGGTGTTGGCTACACCTTC.

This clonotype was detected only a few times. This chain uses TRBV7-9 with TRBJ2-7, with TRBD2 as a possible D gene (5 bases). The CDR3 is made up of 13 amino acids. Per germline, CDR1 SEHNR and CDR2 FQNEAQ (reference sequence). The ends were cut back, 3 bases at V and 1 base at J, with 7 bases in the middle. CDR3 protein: CASSFGESYEQYF. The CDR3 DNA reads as TGTGCCAGCAGCTTCGGGGAATCCTACGAGCAGTACTTC.

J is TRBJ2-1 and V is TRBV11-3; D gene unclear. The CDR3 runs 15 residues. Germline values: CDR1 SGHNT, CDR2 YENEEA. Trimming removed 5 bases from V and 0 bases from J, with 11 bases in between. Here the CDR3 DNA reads TGTGCCAGCAGCCTCGATAGCCGCTCCTACAATGAGCAGTTCTTC. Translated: CASSLDSRSYNEQFF. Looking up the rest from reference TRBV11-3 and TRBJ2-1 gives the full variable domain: EAGVVQSPRYKIIEKKQPVAFWCNPISGHNTLYWYLQNLGQGPELLIRYENEEAVDDSQLPKDRFSAERLKGVDSTLKIQPAELGDSAVYLCASSLDSRSYNEQFFGPGTRLTVL.